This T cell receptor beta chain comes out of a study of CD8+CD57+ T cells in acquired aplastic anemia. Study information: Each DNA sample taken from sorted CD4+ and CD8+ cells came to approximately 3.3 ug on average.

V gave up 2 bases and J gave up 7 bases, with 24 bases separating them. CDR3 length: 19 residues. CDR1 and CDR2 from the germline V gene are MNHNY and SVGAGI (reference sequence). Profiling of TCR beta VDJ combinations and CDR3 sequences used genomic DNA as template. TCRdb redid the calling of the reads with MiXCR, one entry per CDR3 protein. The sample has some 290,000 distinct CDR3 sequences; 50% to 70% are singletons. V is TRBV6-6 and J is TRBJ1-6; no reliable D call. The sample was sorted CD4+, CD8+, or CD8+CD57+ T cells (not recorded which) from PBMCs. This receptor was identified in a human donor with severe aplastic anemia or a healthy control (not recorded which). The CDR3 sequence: CASSYLVRERSGGNSPLHF. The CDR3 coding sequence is TGTGCCAGCAGTTACCTTGTCCGGGAAAGGTCTGGAGGGAATTCACCCCTCCACTTT.